This T cell receptor beta chain was identified during a study of blood T cell repertoires in COVID-19. In the study overall: Whether acute or convalescent, the COVID-19 samples came from the United States, Italy and Spain. PBMCs, B-cell-depleted T cells, or T cells provided the cDNA or gDNA that made up the material.

Participant age was roughly 18 to 89 years, and participants resided in approximately 25 US areas. Assignment of participants to cohorts was predicated upon participant-reported clinical history. The V segment lost 2 bases and the J segment 8 bases; nucleotides outside the gene matches: 4. The CDR3 has 14 residues. Germline CDR1 reads GTSNPN; CDR2 reads SVGIG (reference sequence). Profiled with immunoSEQ multiplex PCR; TCRdb holds only in-frame clones, not every one. The table records 250,000 or so clones, approximately 90% of them present only once. The chain employs TRBV30 and TRBJ1-6, with TRBD1 matching over 9 bases. The origin of this receptor is a man aged 40-50 years who had been exposed to COVID-19. The sample was PBMCs or T cells enriched from blood (not recorded which). The CDR3 bases are TGTGCCTGGAGTTTAGGACAGGGGTATTCACCCCTCCACTTT. It translates to CAWSLGQGYSPLHF. Based on the CDR3 plus reference TRBV30 and TRBJ1-6, the full variable domain is SQTIHQWPATLVQPVGSPLSLECTVEGTSNPNLYWYRQAAGRGLQLLFYSVGIGQISSEVPQNLSASRPQDRQFILSSKKLLLSDSGFYLCAWSLGQGYSPLHFGNGTRLTVT.